Shown below are 18 T cell receptor beta chains from a single sample sequenced in a study of blood T cell repertoires in COVID-19. Clones were read by immunoSEQ multiplex PCR, and TCRdb kept only the in-frame ones, dropping some. The sample has some 230,000 clones, around 81% seen once; the top ten hold about 2.3%. Material: peripheral blood. These receptors were collected from a woman in her sixties with acute or convalescent COVID-19.

This clone appeared a few times. The chain combines TRBV7-2 with TRBJ1-2; no definite D call. V was pared by 8 bases and J by 8 bases, with 12 bases between. This CDR3 is built from 11 residues. Germline CDR1 reads SGHTA; CDR2 reads FQGNSA. CDR3 protein: CASSGFGGYTF. CDR3 DNA: TGTGCCAGCTCGGGGTTCGGGGGCTACACCTTC.

V usage is TRBV5-1 and J usage is TRBJ2-5; TRBD2 matches 9 bases. Germline V gene sequence: CDR1 SGHRS, CDR2 YFSETQ. This CDR3 region has 17 residues. V gave up 4 bases and J gave up 4 bases; unmatched junction bases: 14. In DNA, the CDR3 is TGCGCCAGCAGCGAGAGGGGAAGTGGAGCGGGGGGAGAGACCCAGTACTTC. As protein: CASSERGSGAGGETQYF.

The rearrangement links TRBV3-1 (or the pseudogene TRBV3-2) to TRBJ2-1; maybe TRBD2 (6 bases). Per the germline V gene, CDR1 is LGHDT and CDR2 is YNNKEL (reference sequence). V lost 6 bases to trimming and J lost 9 bases, with 12 bases between them. The CDR3 is made up of 12 amino acids. CDR3 loop: CASRRLSGEQFF. The CDR3 DNA follows: TGTGCCAGCAGACGACTTAGCGGTGAGCAGTTCTTC.

This clone was counted once. The genes are TRBV19 and TRBJ1-2, with D possibly being TRBD1 (5 bases). The CDR3 length is 14 residues. CDR1 is LNHDA and CDR2 is SQIVND in the germline V gene (reference sequence). V was cut by 5 bases and J by 8 bases, with 18 bases left in between. CDR3 in DNA: TGTGCCAGTAGTCCAGGGTCTTATTGGCAAGGCTACACCTTC. Translated: CASSPGSYWQGYTF.

J is TRBJ2-5 and V is TRBV29-1; D possibly corresponds to TRBD2 (6 bases). The CDR3 is 12 amino acids. V shed 5 bases and J shed 1 base, with 8 bases lying between them. Germline V lookup: CDR1 SQVTM, CDR2 ANQGSEA. Here the CDR3 reads CSVWDFQETQYF. In DNA form, the CDR3 reads TGCAGCGTTTGGGACTTCCAAGAGACCCAGTACTTC.

This clone appeared a few times. The V gene is TRBV5-4, the J gene TRBJ1-2, with D perhaps TRBD1 (5 bases). Trimming removed 0 bases at V and 6 bases at J, with 9 bases between. Germline CDR1 SGHNT, CDR2 YYREEE (reference sequence). The CDR3 is made up of 13 amino acids. The CDR3 loop reads CASSLDGQHGYTF. The CDR3 coding sequence is TGTGCCAGCAGCTTGGACGGACAACATGGCTACACCTTC.

This clone has just one count. An end of the junction differs from the germline gene, which may be a read error. The V gene is TRBV4-1, the J gene TRBJ2-1; D gene uncertain. The CDR3 length is 16 residues. Germline V gives CDR1 MGHRA, CDR2 YSYEKL. The CDR3 DNA reads TGCGCCAGCACCCAAAAACCGGGTAGGACCTACAATGAGCAGTTCTTC. Protein sequence: CASTQKPGRTYNEQFF.

This clone showed up just once. The J gene is TRBJ2-1, the V gene TRBV2, with 10 positions matching TRBD2. The CDR3 consists of 14 residues. In germline, CDR1 is SNHLY, CDR2 FYNNEI. J gave up 7 bases and V 5 bases, and 5 bases lay outside the gene matches. Written as DNA, the CDR3 is TGTGCCAGCAGTCTAGCGGGGGACGGGAATGAGCAGTTCTTC. It encodes CASSLAGDGNEQFF.

In regard to this clone: At the DNA level, this CDR3 is encoded by other sequences in the same sample as well. The chain uses TRBV12-3 or TRBV12-4 and TRBJ2-1, with 10 bases identical to TRBD1. The CDR3 consists of 13 residues. Losses at the gene ends were 5 bases for V and 8 bases for J; bases not matched to a gene: 3. This CDR3 is CASSPGQGHEQFF. The DNA for the CDR3 is TGTGCCAGCAGTCCGGGACAGGGGCATGAGCAGTTCTTC.

The chain carries TRBV12-1 and TRBJ1-1; the table gives TRBD1 as D, unverified against the DNA. TRBV12-1 is classified as a pseudogene. The CDR3 totals 14 residues. Here the CDR3 reads CASSGGTGRPEAFF. As DNA, the CDR3 is TGTGCCAGCAGCGGGGGGACAGGGAGGCCTGAAGCTTTCTTT.

The rearrangement joins TRBV5-1 to TRBJ1-1; a possible D gene is TRBD1 (6 bases). The V end was cut by 3 bases, the J end by 2 bases, with 11 bases between. The CDR3 has 14 amino acids. CDR1 and CDR2 (germline): SGHRS, YFSETQ. This CDR3 is CASSSLDSNTEAFF. Here the CDR3 DNA reads TGCGCCAGCAGCTCCTTGGACAGTAACACTGAAGCTTTCTTT.

The sample holds one count of this clone. The chain carries TRBV5-8 and TRBJ1-2, with D uncertain. The CDR3 loop spans 14 amino acids. The germline V gene encodes CDR1 SGHTS and CDR2 YDEGEE. V dropped 0 bases and J dropped 0 bases, with 6 bases sitting between them. CDR3 sequence: CASSLGASNYGYTF. CDR3 coding DNA: TGTGCCAGCAGCTTGGGGGCCTCTAACTATGGCTACACCTTC. Variable domain in full (rest from reference TRBV5-8 and TRBJ1-2): EAGVTQSPTHLIKTRGQQATLRCSPISGHTSVYWYQQALGLGLQFLLWYDEGEERNRGNFPPRFSGRQFPNYSSELNVNALELEDSALYLCASSLGASNYGYTFGSGTRLTVV.

The chain links TRBV7-2 to TRBJ1-2; 8 nucleotides agree with TRBD1. The CDR3 runs 18 residues. Per germline, CDR1 SGHTA and CDR2 FQGNSA. Trimming removed 2 bases from V and 5 bases from J; junction bases left unmatched: 16. The CDR3 is CASSLRVPGGANFYGYTF. In DNA, the CDR3 is TGTGCCAGCAGCTTAAGGGTCCCAGGGGGCGCGAATTTTTATGGCTACACCTTC.

The chain is built from TRBV6-5 and TRBJ2-3; tentative D call: TRBD1 (6 bases). Germline V gives CDR1 MNHEY, CDR2 SVGAGI. V shed 7 bases and J shed 2 bases, with 13 bases lying between them. The length of the CDR3 is 14 residues. The CDR3 region has the DNA TGTGCCAGCAATAAGGGGGTCCACACAGATACGCAGTATTTT. Protein product: CASNKGVHTDTQYF.

The chain combines TRBV11-2 with TRBJ2-7; D possibly corresponds to TRBD2 (5 bases). This CDR3 is built from 15 residues. Germline lookup yields CDR1 SGHAT and CDR2 FQNNGV. The V end lost 5 bases, the J end lost 3 bases, and 17 bases lay between the germline ends. The CDR3: CASSKEEVTNYEQYF. As DNA, the CDR3 is TGTGCCAGCAGCAAAGAGGAGGTTACGAACTACGAGCAGTACTTC.

This rearrangement joins TRBV7-2 to TRBJ2-7; 7 bases align to TRBD1. J gave up 6 bases and V 2 bases, and 16 bases lay outside the gene matches. Per germline, CDR1 SGHTA and CDR2 FQGNSA. The length of the CDR3 is 17 residues. CDR3 in amino acids: CASSLNKGTASPIEQYF. Here the CDR3 DNA reads TGTGCCAGCAGCTTAAATAAGGGGACAGCTTCTCCTATCGAGCAGTACTTC.

The V gene is TRBV29-1, the J gene TRBJ1-2, with 9 bases lining up with TRBD1. The V and J ends lost 3 bases and 9 bases, in that order; junction bases with no gene match: 11. Germline V gene lookup returns CDR1 SQVTM and CDR2 ANQGSEA. The CDR3 covers 14 residues. The DNA for the CDR3 is TGCAGCGTTGACGGGGGAGCGGGACAGGGAAGCTACACCTTC. It yields the protein CSVDGGAGQGSYTF.

This clone has only one observation. This chain connects TRBV10-3 to TRBJ2-3, with a weak D call TRBD2 (6 bases). Germline CDR1 reads ENHRY; CDR2 reads SYGVKD. V lost 10 bases and J lost 4, with 18 bases in between. The CDR3 extends over 14 amino acids. The CDR3 region is CATGGRGVSDTQYF. The DNA for the CDR3 is TGTGCCACCGGAGGGCGGGGAGTCTCAGATACGCAGTATTTT.